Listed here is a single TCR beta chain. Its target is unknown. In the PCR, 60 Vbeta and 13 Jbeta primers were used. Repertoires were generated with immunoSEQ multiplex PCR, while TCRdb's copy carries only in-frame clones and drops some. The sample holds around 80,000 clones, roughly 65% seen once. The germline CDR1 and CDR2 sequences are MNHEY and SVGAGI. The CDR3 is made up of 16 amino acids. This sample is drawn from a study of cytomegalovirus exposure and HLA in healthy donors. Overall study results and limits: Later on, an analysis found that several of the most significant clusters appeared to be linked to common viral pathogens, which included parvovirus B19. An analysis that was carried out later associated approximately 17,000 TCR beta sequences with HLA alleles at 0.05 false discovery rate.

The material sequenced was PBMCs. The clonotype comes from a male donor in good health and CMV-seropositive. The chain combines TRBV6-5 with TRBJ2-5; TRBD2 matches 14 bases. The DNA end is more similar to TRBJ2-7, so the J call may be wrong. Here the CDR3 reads CASSYPGTSGSYEQYF. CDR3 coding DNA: TGTGCCAGCAGTTACCCCGGGACTAGCGGGAGCTACGAGCAGTACTTC.